These 4 T cell receptor beta chains were all obtained from the same sample, sequenced in a study of shared T cell receptors in the human thymus. The method was immunoSEQ multiplex PCR; TCRdb's version includes in-frame clones alone and lacks a portion of them. The sample carries a few hundred thousand clones, just under 95% recorded once. The sample was thymocytes. The origin of the receptors is a human donor.

The chain uses TRBV7-4 and TRBJ2-1, with 13 bases matching TRBD2. The CDR3 runs 17 residues. CDR1 and CDR2 (germline): SGHVT, SQSDAQ. With 2 bases clipped from V and 2 bases from J, the junction kept 3 bases outside the gene matches. CDR3 region: CASSLPGLAGPYNEQFF. CDR3 coding DNA: TGTGCCAGCAGCTTACCGGGACTAGCGGGACCCTACAATGAGCAGTTCTTC.

This chain connects TRBV28 to TRBJ1-1; D is unresolved. CDR1 MDHEN and CDR2 SYDVKM come from the germline V gene. Between the trimmed V and J ends, which lost 2 bases and 3 bases, there was a span of 10 bases. This CDR3 comprises 14 residues. CDR3 nucleotides: TGTGCCAGCAGTTTAAGGACCGGGTACACTGAAGCTTTCTTT. It translates to CASSLRTGYTEAFF.

The chain has TRBV5-8 and TRBJ2-1; TRBD1 might be the D (5 bases). This CDR3 has 17 amino acids. V was shortened by 3 bases and J by 6 bases, with 22 bases between the two germline ends. Germline loops: CDR1 SGHTS, CDR2 YDEGEE. The CDR3 nucleotides are TGTGCCAGCAGCTCGGGCGCGGCAGGGCGACTCCTCAATGAGCAGTTCTTC. Protein product: CASSSGAAGRLLNEQFF.

The CDR3: CAPPGGGNQPQHF. CDR3 coding DNA: TGTGCCCCCCCGGGTGGAGGCAATCAGCCCCAGCATTTT. The rearrangement joins TRBV7-9 to TRBJ1-5; D gene unclear. This CDR3 region has 13 residues. With 11 bases removed from V and 2 bases from J, the gap between germline ends came to 13 bases. The germline CDR1 and CDR2 sequences are SEHNR and FQNEAQ (reference sequence).